This entry describes one TCR beta chain. These data originate in a study of shared T cell receptors in the human thymus. Libraries were prepared by immunoSEQ multiplex PCR; TCRdb keeps only in-frame clonotypes and omits some of them. The table lists 540,000 or so clones, approximately 80% of them singletons. Germline values: CDR1 MNHEY, CDR2 SVGAGI. The CDR3 is 14 residues long. V was shortened by 7 bases and J by 4 bases, with 16 bases between the two germline ends. These data also formed part of another study, on human thymus T cells. In that study: Thymic and blood repertoires seemed to favor certain V and J genes.

The chain combines TRBV6-5 with TRBJ1-1, with TRBD1 as a possible D gene (5 bases). Material: thymocytes. This receptor was taken from a boy younger than two with a congenital heart defect. CDR3 protein: CASTRDSGGTEAFF. The CDR3 region has the DNA TGTGCCAGCACCAGAGACTCGGGGGGCACTGAAGCTTTCTTT.